Listed here are 11 T cell receptor beta chains from one sample, sequenced in a study of blood T cell repertoires in COVID-19 (TCRdb year 2020). Libraries were built with the immunoSEQ multiplex PCR assay. As stored in TCRdb, this immuneACCESS dataset retains in-frame rearrangements with V and J assigned. A fraction of the clones does not appear; measured against another copy, unresolved V genes explain less than half of the discrepancy, and the remainder lacks a known reason. A total of more than 350,000 clones appear in this sample, more than 70% of them only once. The ten top clones hold approximately 3% of the sample. Material: peripheral blood. Receptor source: a woman younger than 45 with COVID-19, enrolled during active disease.

Points on this clone: Different DNA sequences within this sample yield the same CDR3. The V gene is TRBV14, the J gene TRBJ2-7; no firm D call. Germline V gives CDR1 SGHDN, CDR2 FVKESK. V dropped 3 bases and J dropped 3 bases, with 6 bases sitting between them. This CDR3 comprises 12 residues. CDR3 sequence (DNA): TGTGCCAGCAGCCAGGCTGGCTACGAGCAGTACTTC. Protein product: CASSQAGYEQYF.

This clone came up once. V usage is TRBV5-1 and J usage is TRBJ1-6; D call uncertain. Germline V gene sequence: CDR1 SGHRS, CDR2 YFSETQ. The V end was cut by 3 bases, the J end by 5 bases, with 15 bases between. This CDR3 contains 16 residues. This CDR3 reads CASSSNAGADNSPLHF. For the CDR3, the DNA is TGCGCCAGCAGCTCGAATGCGGGAGCCGATAATTCACCCCTCCACTTT. The full variable domain, in which reference TRBV5-1 and TRBJ1-6 provide the parts outside the CDR3, is KAGVTQTPRYLIKTRGQQVTLSCSPISGHRSVSWYQQTPGQGLQFLFEYFSETQRNKGNFPGRFSGRQFSNSRSEMNVSTLELGDSALYLCASSSNAGADNSPLHFGNGTRLTVT.

J is TRBJ1-5 and V is TRBV6-2 or TRBV6-3; D gene uncertain. The germline V gene has CDR1 MNHEY and CDR2 SVGEGT. Trimming removed 6 bases at V and 0 bases at J, with 9 bases between. The CDR3 covers 14 residues. This CDR3 is CASSPEGSNQPQHF. The CDR3 DNA follows: TGTGCCAGCAGCCCCGAGGGTAGCAATCAGCCCCAGCATTTT.

V is TRBV2 and J is TRBJ1-3; D might be TRBD1 (6 bases). The CDR3 is 16 amino acids. Germline CDR1 and CDR2: SNHLY and FYNNEI. Trimming left V 6 bases short and J 0 bases short, with 15 bases between. The CDR3 sequence: CASRSGTRSSGNTIYF. The DNA for the CDR3 is TGTGCCAGCAGGTCCGGGACACGATCCTCTGGAAACACCATATATTTT.

The chain is built from TRBV9 and TRBJ2-3, with no clear D. Germline loops: CDR1 SGDLS, CDR2 YYNGEE. This CDR3 region has 15 residues. Trimming shortened V by 0 bases and J by 6 bases, and 14 bases separated the two germline ends. The CDR3 coding sequence is TGTGCCAGCAGCGTAGATAGCTCACTTGTGGATACGCAGTATTTT. Its protein is CASSVDSSLVDTQYF.

The J gene is TRBJ1-6, the V gene TRBV28; weak D call: TRBD1 (5 bases). This CDR3 region has 14 residues. CDR1 is MDHEN, CDR2 SYDVKM, per germline. With 7 bases removed from V and 8 bases from J, the gap between germline ends came to 15 bases. Here the CDR3 DNA reads TGTGCCAGCATTGCCGGGCGGGGGGATTCACCCCTCCACTTT. It translates to CASIAGRGDSPLHF.

This rearrangement joins TRBV7-2 to TRBJ1-1, with D possibly being TRBD1 (6 bases). V was cut by 5 bases and J by 6 bases, with 22 bases left in between. The CDR3 consists of 16 residues. Germline V gene lookup returns CDR1 SGHTA and CDR2 FQGNSA. The CDR3 is CASSSAGVVGRAEAFF. CDR3 DNA sequence: TGTGCCAGCAGCAGCGCAGGGGTTGTGGGGCGGGCTGAAGCTTTCTTT.

The V gene is TRBV5-5, the J gene TRBJ2-5; D may be TRBD2 (7 bases). Germline V gene lookup returns CDR1 SGHKS and CDR2 YYEKEE (reference sequence). V was clipped by 6 bases and J by 4 bases, with 22 bases between them. The CDR3 is made up of 16 amino acids. CDR3 sequence reads: CASNLVGGLRGETQYF. DNA for the CDR3: TGTGCCAGCAACCTTGTGGGGGGGCTTCGAGGAGAGACCCAGTACTTC.

The chain couples TRBV18 to TRBJ1-3; no firm D call. This CDR3 is 13 amino acids long. CDR1 and CDR2 (germline): KGHSH, LQKENI. V was trimmed by 4 bases and J by 1 base, leaving 5 bases between them. The CDR3 DNA follows: TGTGCCAGCTCACTAGAATCTGGAAACACCATATATTTT. Translating gives CASSLESGNTIYF.

The chain has TRBV11-3 and TRBJ2-1; a possible D gene is TRBD2 (6 bases). CDR1 SGHNT and CDR2 YENEEA come from the germline V gene. Between the trimmed V and J ends, which lost 5 bases and 3 bases, there was a span of 17 bases. The CDR3 spans 16 residues. The CDR3 here is CASSPYGDLRYNEQFF. DNA of the CDR3: TGTGCCAGCAGCCCTTATGGGGACTTACGCTACAATGAGCAGTTCTTC.

The chain combines TRBV21-1 with TRBJ2-2; the listed D gene, TRBD2, was not tested against the DNA. TRBV21-1 is flagged as a pseudogene. This CDR3 is 22 amino acids long. The DNA of the CDR3 is TGTGCCAGCAGCAAAGTGGGGAGGGGAGTTTGCCTAGCAGGAATTTACACCGGGGAGCTGTTTTTT. Its translation is CASSKVGRGVCLAGIYTGELFF.